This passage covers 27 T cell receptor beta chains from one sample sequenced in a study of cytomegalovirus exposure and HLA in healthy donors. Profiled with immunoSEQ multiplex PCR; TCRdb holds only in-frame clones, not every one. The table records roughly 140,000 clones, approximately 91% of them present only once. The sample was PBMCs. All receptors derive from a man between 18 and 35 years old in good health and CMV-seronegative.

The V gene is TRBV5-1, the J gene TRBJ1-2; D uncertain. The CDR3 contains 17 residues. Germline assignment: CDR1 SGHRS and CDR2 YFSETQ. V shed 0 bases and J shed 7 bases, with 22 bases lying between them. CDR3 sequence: CASSLESQADLTFGYTF. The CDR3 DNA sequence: TGCGCCAGCAGCTTGGAATCCCAGGCTGATCTAACTTTTGGCTACACCTTC.

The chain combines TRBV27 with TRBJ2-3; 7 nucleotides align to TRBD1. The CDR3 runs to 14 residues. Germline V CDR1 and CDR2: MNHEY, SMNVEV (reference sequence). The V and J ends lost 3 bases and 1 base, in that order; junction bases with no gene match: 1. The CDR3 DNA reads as TGTGCCAGCAGTTTCACAGGGGGCACAGATACGCAGTATTTT. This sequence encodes CASSFTGGTDTQYF.

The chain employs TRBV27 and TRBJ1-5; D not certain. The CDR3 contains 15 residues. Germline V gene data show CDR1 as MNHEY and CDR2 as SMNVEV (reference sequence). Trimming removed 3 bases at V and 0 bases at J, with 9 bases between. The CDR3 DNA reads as TGTGCCAGCAGTTTTACTTCCCATAGCAATCAGCCCCAGCATTTT. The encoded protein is CASSFTSHSNQPQHF.

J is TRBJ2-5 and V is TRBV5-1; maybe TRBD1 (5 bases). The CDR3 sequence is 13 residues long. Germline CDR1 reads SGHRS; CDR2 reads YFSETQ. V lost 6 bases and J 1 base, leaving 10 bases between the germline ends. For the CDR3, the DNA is TGCGCCAGCACTCGACAGCTCCAAGAGACCCAGTACTTC. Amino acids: CASTRQLQETQYF.

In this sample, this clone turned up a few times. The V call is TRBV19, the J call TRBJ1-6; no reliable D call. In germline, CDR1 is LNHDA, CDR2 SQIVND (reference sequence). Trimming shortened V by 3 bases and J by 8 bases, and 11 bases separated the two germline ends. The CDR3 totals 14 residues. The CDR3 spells CASSISGGYSPLHF. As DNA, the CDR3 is TGTGCCAGTAGTATTTCGGGAGGATATTCACCCCTCCACTTT.

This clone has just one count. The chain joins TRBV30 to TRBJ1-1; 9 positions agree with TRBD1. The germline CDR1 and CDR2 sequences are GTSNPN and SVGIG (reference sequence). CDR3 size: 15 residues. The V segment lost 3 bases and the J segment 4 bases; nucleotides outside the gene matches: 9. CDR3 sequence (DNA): TGTGCCTGGAGAGAACCGGGACAGGGAGGCACTGAAGCTTTCTTT. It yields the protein CAWREPGQGGTEAFF.

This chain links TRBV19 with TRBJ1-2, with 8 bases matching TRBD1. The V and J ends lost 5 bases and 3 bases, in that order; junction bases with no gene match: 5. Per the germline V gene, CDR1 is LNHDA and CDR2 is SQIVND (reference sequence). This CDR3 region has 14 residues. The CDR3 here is CASSPTGVDYGYTF. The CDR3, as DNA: TGTGCCAGTAGTCCGACAGGGGTTGACTATGGCTACACCTTC.

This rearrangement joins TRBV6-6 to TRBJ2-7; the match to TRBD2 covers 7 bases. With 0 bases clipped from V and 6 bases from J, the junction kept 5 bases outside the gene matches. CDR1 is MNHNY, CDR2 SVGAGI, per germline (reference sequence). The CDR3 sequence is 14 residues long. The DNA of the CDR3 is TGTGCCAGCAGTTACTCGACCGCGGGGGTCGAGCAGTACTTC. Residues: CASSYSTAGVEQYF.

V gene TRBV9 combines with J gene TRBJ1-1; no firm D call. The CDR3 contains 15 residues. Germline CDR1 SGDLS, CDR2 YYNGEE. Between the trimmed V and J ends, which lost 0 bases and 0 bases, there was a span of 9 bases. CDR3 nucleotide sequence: TGTGCCAGCAGCGTAGACCCGAAGCTGAACACTGAAGCTTTCTTT. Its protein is CASSVDPKLNTEAFF.

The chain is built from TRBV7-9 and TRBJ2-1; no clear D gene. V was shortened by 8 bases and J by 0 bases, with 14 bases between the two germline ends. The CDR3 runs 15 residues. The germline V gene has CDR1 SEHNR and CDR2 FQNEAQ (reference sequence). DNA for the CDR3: TGTGCCAGCGCCTCCGCGAGGAGCTCCTACAATGAGCAGTTCTTC. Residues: CASASARSSYNEQFF.

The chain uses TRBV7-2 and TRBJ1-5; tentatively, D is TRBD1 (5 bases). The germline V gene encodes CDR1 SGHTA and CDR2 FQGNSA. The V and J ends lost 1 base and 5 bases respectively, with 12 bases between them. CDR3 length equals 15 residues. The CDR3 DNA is TGTGCCAGCAGCTTAGGACAGAGGAGCGATCAGCCCCAGCATTTT. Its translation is CASSLGQRSDQPQHF.

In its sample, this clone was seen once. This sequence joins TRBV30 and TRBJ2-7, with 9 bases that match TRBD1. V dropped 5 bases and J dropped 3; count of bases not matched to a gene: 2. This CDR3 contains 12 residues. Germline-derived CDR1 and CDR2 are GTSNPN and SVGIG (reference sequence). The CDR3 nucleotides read TGTGCCTGGGCGGGACAGGGCTACGAGCAGTACTTC. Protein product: CAWAGQGYEQYF. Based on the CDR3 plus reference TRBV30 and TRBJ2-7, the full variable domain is SQTIHQWPATLVQPVGSPLSLECTVEGTSNPNLYWYRQAAGRGLQLLFYSVGIGQISSEVPQNLSASRPQDRQFILSSKKLLLSDSGFYLCAWAGQGYEQYFGPGTRLTVT.

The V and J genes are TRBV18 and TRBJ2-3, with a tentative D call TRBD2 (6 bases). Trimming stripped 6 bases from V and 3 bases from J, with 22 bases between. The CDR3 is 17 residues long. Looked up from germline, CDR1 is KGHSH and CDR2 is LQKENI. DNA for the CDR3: TGTGCCAGCTCGCCCCCTAGAAGCGGGCGAAGGACAGATACGCAGTATTTT. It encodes CASSPPRSGRRTDTQYF.

DNA for the CDR3: TGTGCCAGCAGTGAATGGCAGGGGGTGCAGCCCCAGCATTTT. Its translation is CASSEWQGVQPQHF. This chain uses TRBV2 with TRBJ1-5, with 7 bases fitting TRBD1. The V and J ends lost 2 bases and 7 bases, in that order; junction bases with no gene match: 5. Germline CDR1 and CDR2: SNHLY and FYNNEI. The CDR3 is 14 amino acids.

CDR3 sequence (DNA): TGTGCCAGCAGCTTGGAGGGTAGCGGGAGCGATACGCAGTATTTT. It encodes CASSLEGSGSDTQYF. The V gene is TRBV5-6, the J gene TRBJ2-3; 9 positions agree with TRBD2. The CDR3 totals 15 residues. Losses at the gene ends were 0 bases for V and 6 bases for J; bases not matched to a gene: 5. Germline CDR1 and CDR2: SGHDT and YYEEEE.

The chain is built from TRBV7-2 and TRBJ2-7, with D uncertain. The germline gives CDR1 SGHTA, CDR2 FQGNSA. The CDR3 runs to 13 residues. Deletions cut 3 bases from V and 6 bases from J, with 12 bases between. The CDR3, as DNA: TGTGCCAGCAGCTTGTATGACACCGTCGAGCAGTACGTC. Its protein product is CASSLYDTVEQYV.

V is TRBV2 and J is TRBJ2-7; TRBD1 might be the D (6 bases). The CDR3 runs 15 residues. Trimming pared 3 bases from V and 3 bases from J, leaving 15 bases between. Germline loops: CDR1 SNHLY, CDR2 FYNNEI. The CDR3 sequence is CASSEGAREIYEQYF. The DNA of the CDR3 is TGTGCCAGCAGTGAGGGGGCAAGGGAGATCTACGAGCAGTACTTC.

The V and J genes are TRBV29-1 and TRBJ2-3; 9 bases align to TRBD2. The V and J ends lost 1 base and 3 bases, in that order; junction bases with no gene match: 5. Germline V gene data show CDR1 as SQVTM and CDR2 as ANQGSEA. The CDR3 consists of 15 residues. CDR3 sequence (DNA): TGCAGCGTTGAAGGGGCGGGAGGGGGAACAGATACGCAGTATTTT. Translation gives CSVEGAGGGTDTQYF.

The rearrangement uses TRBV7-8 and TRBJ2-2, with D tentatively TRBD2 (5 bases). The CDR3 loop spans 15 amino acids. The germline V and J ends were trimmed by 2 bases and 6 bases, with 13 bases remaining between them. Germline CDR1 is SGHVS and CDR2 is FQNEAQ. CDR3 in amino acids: CASSLSGGVAGELFF. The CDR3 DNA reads TGTGCCAGCAGCTTAAGCGGTGGGGTAGCCGGGGAGCTGTTTTTT.

The CDR3 is CASSLSGGALSEQFF. DNA of the CDR3: TGTGCCAGCAGCCTTAGCGGGGGGGCCTTGTCCGAGCAGTTCTTC. The chain is built from TRBV5-4 and TRBJ2-1; 11 positions match TRBD2. The trim removed 4 bases at V and 10 bases at J, leaving 10 bases unmatched. Per germline, CDR1 SGHNT and CDR2 YYREEE (reference sequence). There are 15 residues in the CDR3.

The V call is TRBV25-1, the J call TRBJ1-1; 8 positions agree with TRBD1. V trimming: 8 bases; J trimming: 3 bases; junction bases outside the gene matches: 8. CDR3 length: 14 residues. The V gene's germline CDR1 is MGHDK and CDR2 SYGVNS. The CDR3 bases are TGTGCCAGCGGAGAACAGGGGGTCGACACTGAAGCTTTCTTT. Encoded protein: CASGEQGVDTEAFF.

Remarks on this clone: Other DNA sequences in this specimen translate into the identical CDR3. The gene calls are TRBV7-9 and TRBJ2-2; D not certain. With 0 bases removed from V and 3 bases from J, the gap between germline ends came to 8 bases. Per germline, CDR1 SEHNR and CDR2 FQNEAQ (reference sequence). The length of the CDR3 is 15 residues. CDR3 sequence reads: CASSLARLDTGELFF. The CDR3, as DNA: TGTGCCAGCAGCTTAGCGCGACTCGACACCGGGGAGCTGTTTTTT. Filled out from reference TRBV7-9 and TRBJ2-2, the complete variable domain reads DTGVSQNPRHKITKRGQNVTFRCDPISEHNRLYWYRQTLGQGPEFLTYFQNEAQLEKSRLLSDRFSAERPKGSFSTLEIQRTEQGDSAMYLCASSLARLDTGELFFGEGSRLTVL.

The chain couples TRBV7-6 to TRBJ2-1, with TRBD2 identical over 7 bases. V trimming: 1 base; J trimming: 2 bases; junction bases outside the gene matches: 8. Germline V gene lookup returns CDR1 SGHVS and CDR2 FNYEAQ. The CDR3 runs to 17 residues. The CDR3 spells CASSLVIAGVAYNEQFF. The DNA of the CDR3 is TGTGCCAGCAGCTTAGTCATCGCGGGGGTGGCCTACAATGAGCAGTTCTTC.

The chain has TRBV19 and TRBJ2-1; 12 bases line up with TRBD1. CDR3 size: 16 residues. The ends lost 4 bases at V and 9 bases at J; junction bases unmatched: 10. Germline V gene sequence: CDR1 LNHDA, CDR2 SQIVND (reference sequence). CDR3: CASSTSIGTGGLEQFF. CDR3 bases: TGTGCCAGTAGTACTTCAATCGGGACAGGGGGCCTTGAGCAGTTCTTC.

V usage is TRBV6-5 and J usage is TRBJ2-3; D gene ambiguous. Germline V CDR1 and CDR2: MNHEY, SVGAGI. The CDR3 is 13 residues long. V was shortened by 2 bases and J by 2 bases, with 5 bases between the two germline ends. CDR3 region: CASSYVLTDTQYF. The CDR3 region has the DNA TGTGCCAGCAGTTACGTACTCACAGATACGCAGTATTTT.

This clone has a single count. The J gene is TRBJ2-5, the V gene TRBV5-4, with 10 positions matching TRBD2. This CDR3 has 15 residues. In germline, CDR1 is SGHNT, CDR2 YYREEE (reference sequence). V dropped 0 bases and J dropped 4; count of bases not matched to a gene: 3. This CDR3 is CASSLDLAGVETQYF. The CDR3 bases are TGTGCCAGCAGCTTGGATCTAGCGGGGGTAGAGACCCAGTACTTC.

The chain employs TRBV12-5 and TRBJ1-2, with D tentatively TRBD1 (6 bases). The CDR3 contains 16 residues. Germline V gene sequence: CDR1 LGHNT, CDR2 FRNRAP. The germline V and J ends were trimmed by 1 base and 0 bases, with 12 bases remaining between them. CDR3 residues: CASGLDRGGPNYGYTF. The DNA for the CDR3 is TGTGCTAGTGGTTTGGACCGCGGGGGGCCTAACTATGGCTACACCTTC.